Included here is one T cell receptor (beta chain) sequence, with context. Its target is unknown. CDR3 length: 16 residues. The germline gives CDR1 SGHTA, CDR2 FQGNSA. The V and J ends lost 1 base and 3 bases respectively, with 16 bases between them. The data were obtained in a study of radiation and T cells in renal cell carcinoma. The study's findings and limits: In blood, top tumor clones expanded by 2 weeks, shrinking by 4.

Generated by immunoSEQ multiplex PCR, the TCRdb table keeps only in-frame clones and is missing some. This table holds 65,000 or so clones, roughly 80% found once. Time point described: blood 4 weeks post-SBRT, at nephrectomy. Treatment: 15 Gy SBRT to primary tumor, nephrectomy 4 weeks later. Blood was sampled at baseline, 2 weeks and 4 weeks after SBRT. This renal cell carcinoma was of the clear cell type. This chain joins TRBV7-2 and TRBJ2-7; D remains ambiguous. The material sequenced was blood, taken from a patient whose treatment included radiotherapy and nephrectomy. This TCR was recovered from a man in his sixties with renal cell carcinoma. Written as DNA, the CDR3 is TGTGCCAGCAGCTTAGGAAGCCAGGTCAGTGGCTACGAGCAGTACTTC. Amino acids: CASSLGSQVSGYEQYF.